The rows below give T cell receptor beta chains drawn from one sample of a study of cytomegalovirus exposure and HLA in healthy donors. The repertoire was sequenced with immunoSEQ multiplex PCR; TCRdb's copy has only in-frame clones and lacks some. The table includes roughly 150,000 clones, nearly 80% detected once. The sequenced sample was PBMCs. These receptors were collected from a woman aged 40 to 49 in good health and CMV-seronegative. Both conserved end residues are part of each CDR3. Fields, in order: D gene, clone size, V gene, J gene, CDR3 DNA, CDR3 protein. D genes are given only for firm matches. Clone size, where shown, is once, few, many, or a class for clones that have expanded.

.,once,TRBV7-2,TRBJ2-3,TGTGCCAGCAGCTTAGCGGCGGCGGCGGGAGATACGCAGTATTTT,CASSLAAAAGDTQYF
.,.,TRBV7-9,TRBJ1-1,TGTGCCAGCAGCCCAAAAGGCAGGGGCGCTGAAGCTTTCTTT,CASSPKGRGAEAFF
TRBD2,few,TRBV10-3,TRBJ2-7,TGTGCCATCAGAAGGACTAGCGGGGAGTACGAGCAGTACTTC,CAIRRTSGEYEQYF
TRBD1,.,TRBV28,TRBJ2-7,TGTGCCAGCAGTCCGCACCTCGGACAGGGGAATTTCTACGAGCAGTACTTC,CASSPHLGQGNFYEQYF
.,.,TRBV4-3,TRBJ1-1,TGCGCCAGCAGCACAGGGATGGGCACTGAAGCTTTCTTT,CASSTGMGTEAFF
.,.,TRBV7-8,TRBJ2-5,TGTGCCAGCAGTCATAAACGGGACTTACAAGAGACCCAGTACTTC,CASSHKRDLQETQYF
TRBD2,.,TRBV19,TRBJ2-7,TGTGCCAGTAGCACGGGACTACCCTCCTACGAGCAGTACTTC,CASSTGLPSYEQYF
TRBD1,.,TRBV7-9,TRBJ1-2,TGTGCCAGCAGCCGACAGGGGGCGAGCTATGGCTATGGCTACACCTTC,CASSRQGASYGYGYTF
.,.,TRBV28,TRBJ2-7,TGTGCCAGCAGTTTACGGACACCTTCTGACGAGCAGTACTTC,CASSLRTPSDEQYF
.,.,TRBV30,TRBJ1-3,TGTGCCTGGAGGCAAGGAGGAGGGGACACCATATATTTT,CAWRQGGGDTIYF
.,.,TRBV28,TRBJ1-3,TGTGCCAGCAGTTATCAGGGGTCTGGAAACACCATATATTTT,CASSYQGSGNTIYF
TRBD1,few,TRBV4-1,TRBJ1-5,TGCGCCAACCGCCGGGACAGGGGTATTCAGCCCCAGCATTTT,CANRRDRGIQPQHF
TRBD1,.,TRBV19,TRBJ2-7,TGTGCCAGTAGTATCGGACAGGGCGAGCAGTACTTC,CASSIGQGEQYF
.,.,TRBV11-2,TRBJ1-1,TGTGCCAGCAGCAACCCCCCAGGGATGAACACTGAAGCTTTCTTT,CASSNPPGMNTEAFF
TRBD2,.,TRBV9,TRBJ2-3,TGTGCCAGCAGCGCCCGGACTAGCGCCCGCACAGATACGCAGTATTTT,CASSARTSARTDTQYF
TRBD1,.,TRBV19,TRBJ1-1,TGTGCCAGTAGTAACGGACAGGTGCACACTGAAGCTTTCTTT,CASSNGQVHTEAFF
TRBD1,.,TRBV4-1,TRBJ1-1,TGCGCCAGCAGCCAGGAGCCGACAGGGGGCCAACGGAGGGCTTTCTTT,CASSQEPTGGQRRAFF
.,few,TRBV15,TRBJ1-5,TGTGCCACCAGCAGCAGGACAGATTCTCAGCCCCAGCATTTT,CATSSRTDSQPQHF
.,.,TRBV25-1,TRBJ1-2,TGTGCCAGCAGTGAGCGACAGTCGGGTGGGGGCTACACCTTC,CASSERQSGGGYTF
.,.,TRBV21-1,TRBJ1-2,TGTGCCAGCAGTCCGGGACAGGGAGCCTATGGCTACACCTTC,CASSPGQGAYGYTF
.,.,TRBV7-2,TRBJ2-7,TGTGCCAGCAGCTTAGCGGGCGGGGTGAAGGGCTACGAGCAGTACTTC,CASSLAGGVKGYEQYF
.,.,TRBV2,TRBJ2-7,TGTGCCAGCATGAGTACCGGGGGTTCGTACGAGCAGTACTTC,CASMSTGGSYEQYF
.,once,TRBV4-2,TRBJ2-1,TGTGCCAGCAGCCAAAGCGGGTGGGGGAATGAGCAGTTCTTC,CASSQSGWGNEQFF
TRBD1,.,TRBV7-9,TRBJ1-1,TGTGCCAGCAGCTATGGGGCTTTGGACAGGGGGCGGAACACTGAAGCTTTCTTT,CASSYGALDRGRNTEAFF
.,.,TRBV29-1,TRBJ2-7,TGCAGCGTAGGAGGGCGAACATCCTACGAGCAGTACTTC,CSVGGRTSYEQYF
TRBD2,.,TRBV2,TRBJ2-3,TGTGCCAGCAGACTAGCGGGGGGCACTCCAGATACGCAGTATTTT,CASRLAGGTPDTQYF
.,.,TRBV6-5,TRBJ1-2,TGTGCCAGCAGTTACGGTATGGGGGGCTATGGCTACACCTTC,CASSYGMGGYGYTF
TRBD1,.,TRBV15,TRBJ2-7,TGTGCCACCAGCCTCCGACAGGGGATCTACGAGCAGTACTTC,CATSLRQGIYEQYF
.,.,TRBV7-9,TRBJ2-2,TGTGCCAGCAGCTTAGCGATACAGCCCGGGGAGCTGTTTTTT,CASSLAIQPGELFF
TRBD1,.,TRBV11-3,TRBJ2-3,TGTGCCAGCAGCTTTGGGACAGGTGGCACAGATACGCAGTATTTT,CASSFGTGGTDTQYF
.,once,TRBV20-1,TRBJ2-7,TGCAGTGCTAATCCACGGGGCGAGCAGTACTTC,CSANPRGEQYF
TRBD1,.,TRBV19,TRBJ2-1,TGTGCCAGTATGATTGGGACAGGGGCGCCAAAGCAGTTCTTC,CASMIGTGAPKQFF
TRBD2,.,TRBV4-2,TRBJ2-1,TGTGCCAGCAGCCAAGGGACTAGCGGGGGGGCCCTGGGTGAGCAGTTCTTC,CASSQGTSGGALGEQFF
.,.,TRBV11-2,TRBJ1-2,TGTGCCAGCGGGAGTCAGGTAGACGGCTACACCTTC,CASGSQVDGYTF
TRBD1,.,TRBV27,TRBJ2-7,TGTGCCAGCAGTTTAGGGACAGGCCCCTACGAGCAGTACTTC,CASSLGTGPYEQYF
.,few,TRBV19,TRBJ1-5,TGTGCCAGTAGTATAGATAACGGGAGACAGCCCCAGCATTTT,CASSIDNGRQPQHF
TRBD2,few,TRBV5-1,TRBJ2-3,TGCGCCAGCAGCTTGAGGGTCGCTAGCGGGGGCACAGATACGCAGTATTTT,CASSLRVASGGTDTQYF
TRBD2,.,TRBV25-1,TRBJ2-1,TGTGCCAGCAGCGGGGGGACTAGCGGGGTCTCCTACAATGAGCAGTTCTTC,CASSGGTSGVSYNEQFF
.,.,TRBV7-2,TRBJ2-1,TGTGCCAGCAGCTCCCCGCGCCCTCCGAGGGATGAGCAGTTCTTC,CASSSPRPPRDEQFF
TRBD1,.,TRBV7-6,TRBJ2-1,TGTGCCAGCAGCTTAGACCAGGGGGCTAACAATGAGCAGTTCTTC,CASSLDQGANNEQFF
TRBD2,.,TRBV11-3,TRBJ2-5,TGTGCCAGCAGCCACCGGGAGGGACGAGGCCAAGAGACCCAGTACTTC,CASSHREGRGQETQYF
.,.,TRBV11-2,TRBJ1-2,TGTGCCAGCAGCCCGGCGGCAGGGAATGGCTACACCTTC,CASSPAAGNGYTF
.,.,TRBV20-1,TRBJ2-5,TGCAGTGCTAGAGCGGGGACCCAGTACTTC,CSARAGTQYF
TRBD1,.,TRBV7-2,TRBJ1-2,TGTGCCAGCAGCTTAGGCCAGGACAGGGCCGTTGGCTACACCTTC,CASSLGQDRAVGYTF
TRBD1,.,TRBV7-9,TRBJ1-2,TGTTCCAGCAGCCCCCATTACGGGACAGGGGAGGGCTACACCTTC,CSSSPHYGTGEGYTF
.,.,TRBV5-6,TRBJ2-6,TGTGCCAGCAGCTGGGGGCCATACTCTGGGGCCAACGTCCTGACTTTC,CASSWGPYSGANVLTF
TRBD2,.,TRBV29-1,TRBJ2-7,TGCAGCGCAACGACTAGCGGGGGCCTGGGGCAGTACTTC,CSATTSGGLGQYF
.,once,TRBV28,TRBJ2-7,TGTGCCAGCAGTCCTCCAGGGTCATACGAGCAGTACTTC,CASSPPGSYEQYF
TRBD1,once,TRBV7-2,TRBJ1-4,TGTGCCAGCAGCTTACCGGGACAGGGGGCCTTAGTGGGTGAAAAACTGTTTTTT,CASSLPGQGALVGEKLFF
.,.,TRBV18,TRBJ1-2,TGTGCCAGCTCACCACCTCCATACTTGGGACTCCTCCTCCAGGGTGGCTACACCTTC,CASSPPPYLGLLLQGGYTF
.,.,TRBV10-1,TRBJ1-5,TGCGCCACCCCACCCCCCAGGGGATCCGGTCAGCCCCAGCATTTT,CATPPPRGSGQPQHF
TRBD2,once,TRBV28,TRBJ2-3,TGTGCCAGCAGTCCGGGAGGGGCTAGCACAGATACGCAGTATTTT,CASSPGGASTDTQYF
.,.,TRBV2,TRBJ2-3,TGTGCCAGCAACGGGGGGCGGACTGGCAAGTATTTT,CASNGGRTGKYF
.,.,TRBV28,TRBJ2-4,TGTGCCAGCAGCCCGATAGCTGTTCGTAACCTAGCCAAAAACAGTCAGTACTTC,CASSPIAVRNLAKNSQYF
TRBD2,few,TRBV11-3,TRBJ2-7,TGTGCCAGCAGTTCGGGGGGGACGGGCGAGCAGTACTTC,CASSSGGTGEQYF